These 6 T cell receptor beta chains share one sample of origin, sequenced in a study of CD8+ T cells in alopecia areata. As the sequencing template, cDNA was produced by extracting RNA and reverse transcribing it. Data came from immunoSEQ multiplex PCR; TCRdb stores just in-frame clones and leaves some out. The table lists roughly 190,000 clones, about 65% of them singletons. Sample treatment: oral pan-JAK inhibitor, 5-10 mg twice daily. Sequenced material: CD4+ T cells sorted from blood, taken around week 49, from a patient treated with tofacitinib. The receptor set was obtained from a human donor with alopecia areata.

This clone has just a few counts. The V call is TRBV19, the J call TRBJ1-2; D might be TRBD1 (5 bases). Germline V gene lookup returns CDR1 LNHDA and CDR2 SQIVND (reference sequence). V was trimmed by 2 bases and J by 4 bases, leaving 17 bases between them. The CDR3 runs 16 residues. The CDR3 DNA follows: TGTGCCAGTAGTATACTGATTATGGGGGGTTTCTATGGCTACACCTTC. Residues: CASSILIMGGFYGYTF.

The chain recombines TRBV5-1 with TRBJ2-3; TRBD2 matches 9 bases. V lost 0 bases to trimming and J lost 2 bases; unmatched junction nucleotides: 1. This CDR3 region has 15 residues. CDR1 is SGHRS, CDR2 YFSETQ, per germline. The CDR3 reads CASSLVAGDTDTQYF. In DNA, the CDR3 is TGCGCCAGCAGCTTGGTAGCGGGGGACACAGATACGCAGTATTTT.

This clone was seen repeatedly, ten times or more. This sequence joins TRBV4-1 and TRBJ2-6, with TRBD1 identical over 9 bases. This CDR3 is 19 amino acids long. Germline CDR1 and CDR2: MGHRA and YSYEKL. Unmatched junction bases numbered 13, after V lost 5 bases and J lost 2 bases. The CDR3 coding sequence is TGCGCCAGCAGCGTTATCGGGACAGGGTTCTCCGCTGGGGCCAACGTCCTGACTTTC. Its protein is CASSVIGTGFSAGANVLTF.

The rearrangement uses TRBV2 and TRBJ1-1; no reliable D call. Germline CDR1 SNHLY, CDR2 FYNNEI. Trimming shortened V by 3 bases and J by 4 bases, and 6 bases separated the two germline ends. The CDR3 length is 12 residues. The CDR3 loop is CASSDLGTEAFF. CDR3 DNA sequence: TGTGCCAGCAGTGACCTGGGCACTGAAGCTTTCTTT.

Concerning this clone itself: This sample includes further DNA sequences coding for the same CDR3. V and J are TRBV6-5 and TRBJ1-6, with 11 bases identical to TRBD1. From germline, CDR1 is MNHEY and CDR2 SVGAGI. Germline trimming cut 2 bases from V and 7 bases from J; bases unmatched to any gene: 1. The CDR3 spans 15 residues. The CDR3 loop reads CASSYGQGANSPLHF. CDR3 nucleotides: TGTGCCAGCAGTTACGGACAGGGGGCGAATTCACCCCTCCACTTT.

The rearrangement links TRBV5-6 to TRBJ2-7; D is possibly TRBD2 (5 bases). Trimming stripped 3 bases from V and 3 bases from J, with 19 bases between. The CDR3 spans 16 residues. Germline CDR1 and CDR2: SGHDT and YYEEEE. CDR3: CASSSEVGIGFYEQYF. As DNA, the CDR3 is TGTGCCAGCAGCTCGGAGGTAGGAATCGGTTTCTACGAGCAGTACTTC.